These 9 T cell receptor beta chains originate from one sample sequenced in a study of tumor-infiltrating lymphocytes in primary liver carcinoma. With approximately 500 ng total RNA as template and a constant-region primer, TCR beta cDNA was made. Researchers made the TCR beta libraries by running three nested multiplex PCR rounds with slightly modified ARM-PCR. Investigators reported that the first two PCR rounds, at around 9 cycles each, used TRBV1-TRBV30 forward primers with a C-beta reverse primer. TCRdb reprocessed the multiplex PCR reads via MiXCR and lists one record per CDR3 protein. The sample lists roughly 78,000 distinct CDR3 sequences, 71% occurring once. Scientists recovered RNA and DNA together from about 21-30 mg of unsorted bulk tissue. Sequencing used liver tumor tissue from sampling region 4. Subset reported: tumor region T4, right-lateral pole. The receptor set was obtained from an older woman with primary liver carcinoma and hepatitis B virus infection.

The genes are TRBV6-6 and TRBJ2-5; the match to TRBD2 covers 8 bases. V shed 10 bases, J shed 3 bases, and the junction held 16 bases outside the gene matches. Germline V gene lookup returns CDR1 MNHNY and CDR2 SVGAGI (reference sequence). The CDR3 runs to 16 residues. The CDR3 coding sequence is TGTGCCAACAGACCCGATCTCGGGGGGGGGGAAGAGACCCAGTACTTC. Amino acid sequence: CANRPDLGGGEETQYF.

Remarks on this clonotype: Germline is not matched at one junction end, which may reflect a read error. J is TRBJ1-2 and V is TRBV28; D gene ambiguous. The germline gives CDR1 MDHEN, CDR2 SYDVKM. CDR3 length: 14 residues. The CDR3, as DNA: TGTGCCAGTAGTTTGACGTCCCATCTCCAGGGCTACACCTTC. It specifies CASSLTSHLQGYTF.

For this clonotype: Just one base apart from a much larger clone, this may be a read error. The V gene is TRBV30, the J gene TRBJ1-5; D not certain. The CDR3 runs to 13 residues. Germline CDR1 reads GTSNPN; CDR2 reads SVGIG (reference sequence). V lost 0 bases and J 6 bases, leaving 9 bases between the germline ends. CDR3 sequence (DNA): TGTGCCTGGAGTGTACACAGTAGTCAGCCCCAGCATTTT. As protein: CAWSVHSSQPQHF.

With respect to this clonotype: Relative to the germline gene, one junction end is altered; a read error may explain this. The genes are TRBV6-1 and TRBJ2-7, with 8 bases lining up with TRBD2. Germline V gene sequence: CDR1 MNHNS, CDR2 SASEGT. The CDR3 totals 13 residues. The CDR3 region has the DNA TGTGCCGGCGGGAGGCACAGACCCTATGAGCAGTACTTC. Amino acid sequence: CAGGRHRPYEQYF.

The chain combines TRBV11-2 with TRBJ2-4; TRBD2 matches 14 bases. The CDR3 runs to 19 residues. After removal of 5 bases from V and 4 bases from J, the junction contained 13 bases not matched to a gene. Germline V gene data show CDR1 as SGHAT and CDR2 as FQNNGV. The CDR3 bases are TGTGCCAGCAGCCATCGACTAGCGGGAGGGCCTCGGATTAAAAACATTCAGTACTTC. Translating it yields CASSHRLAGGPRIKNIQYF.

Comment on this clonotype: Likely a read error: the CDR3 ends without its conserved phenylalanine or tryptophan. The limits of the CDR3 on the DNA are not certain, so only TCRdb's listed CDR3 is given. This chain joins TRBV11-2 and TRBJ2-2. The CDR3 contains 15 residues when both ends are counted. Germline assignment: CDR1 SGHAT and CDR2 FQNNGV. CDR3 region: CASSPQQGPTGELFY.

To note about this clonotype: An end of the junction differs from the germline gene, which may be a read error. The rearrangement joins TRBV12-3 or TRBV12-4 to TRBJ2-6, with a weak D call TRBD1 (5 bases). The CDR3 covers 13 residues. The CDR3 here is CVSSSAGASVLTF. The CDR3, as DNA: TGTGTCAGCAGTTCTGCTGGGGCCAGCGTCCTGACTTTC.

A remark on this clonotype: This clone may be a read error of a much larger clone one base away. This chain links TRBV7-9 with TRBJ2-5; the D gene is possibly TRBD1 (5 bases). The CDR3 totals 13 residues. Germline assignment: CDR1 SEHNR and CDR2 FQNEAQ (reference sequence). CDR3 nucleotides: TGTACCAGCAGCCAAAGACAGCAAGAGACCCAGTACTTC. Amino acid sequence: CTSSQRQQETQYF.

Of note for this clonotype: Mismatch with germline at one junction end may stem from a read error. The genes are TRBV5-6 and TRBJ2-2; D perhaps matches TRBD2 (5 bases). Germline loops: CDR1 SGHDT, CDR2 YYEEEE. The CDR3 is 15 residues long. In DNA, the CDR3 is TGTCCCAGCAGCTTCATGCTAGAGGGCACCGGGGAGCTGTTTTTT. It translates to CPSSFMLEGTGELFF.